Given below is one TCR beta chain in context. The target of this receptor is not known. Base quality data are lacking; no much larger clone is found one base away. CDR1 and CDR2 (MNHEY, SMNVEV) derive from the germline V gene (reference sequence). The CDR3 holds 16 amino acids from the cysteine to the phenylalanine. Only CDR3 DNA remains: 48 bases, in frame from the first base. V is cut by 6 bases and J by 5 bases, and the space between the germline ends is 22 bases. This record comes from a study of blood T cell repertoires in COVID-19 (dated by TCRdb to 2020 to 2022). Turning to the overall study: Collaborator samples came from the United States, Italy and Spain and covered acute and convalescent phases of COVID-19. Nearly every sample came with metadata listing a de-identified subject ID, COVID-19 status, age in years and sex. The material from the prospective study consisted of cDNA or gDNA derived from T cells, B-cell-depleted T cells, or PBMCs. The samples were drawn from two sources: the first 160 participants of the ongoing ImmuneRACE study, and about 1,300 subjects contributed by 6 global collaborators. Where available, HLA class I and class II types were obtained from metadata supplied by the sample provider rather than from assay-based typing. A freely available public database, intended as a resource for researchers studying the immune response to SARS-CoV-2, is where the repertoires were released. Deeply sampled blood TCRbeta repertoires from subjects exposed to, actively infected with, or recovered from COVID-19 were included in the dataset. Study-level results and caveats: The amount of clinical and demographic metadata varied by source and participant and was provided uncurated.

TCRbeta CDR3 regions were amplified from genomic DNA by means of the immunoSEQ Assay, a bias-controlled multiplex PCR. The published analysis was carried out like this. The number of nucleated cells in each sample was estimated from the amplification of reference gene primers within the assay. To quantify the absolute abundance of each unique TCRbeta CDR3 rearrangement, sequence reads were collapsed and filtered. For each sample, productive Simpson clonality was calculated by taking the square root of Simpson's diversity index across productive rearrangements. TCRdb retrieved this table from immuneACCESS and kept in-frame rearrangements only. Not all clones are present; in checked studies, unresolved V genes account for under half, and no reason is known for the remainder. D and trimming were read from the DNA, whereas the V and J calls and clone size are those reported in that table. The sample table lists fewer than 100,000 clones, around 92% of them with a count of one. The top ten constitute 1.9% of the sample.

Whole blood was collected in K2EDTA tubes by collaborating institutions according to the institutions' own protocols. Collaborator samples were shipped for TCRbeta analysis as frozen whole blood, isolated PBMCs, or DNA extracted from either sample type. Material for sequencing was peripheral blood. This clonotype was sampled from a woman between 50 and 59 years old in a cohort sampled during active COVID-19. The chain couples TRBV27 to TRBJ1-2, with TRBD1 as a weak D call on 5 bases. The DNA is TGTGCCAGCAGAAAGGGGACTAGACCTTTTGAGTATGGCTACACCTTC. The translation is CASRKGTRPFEYGYTF.